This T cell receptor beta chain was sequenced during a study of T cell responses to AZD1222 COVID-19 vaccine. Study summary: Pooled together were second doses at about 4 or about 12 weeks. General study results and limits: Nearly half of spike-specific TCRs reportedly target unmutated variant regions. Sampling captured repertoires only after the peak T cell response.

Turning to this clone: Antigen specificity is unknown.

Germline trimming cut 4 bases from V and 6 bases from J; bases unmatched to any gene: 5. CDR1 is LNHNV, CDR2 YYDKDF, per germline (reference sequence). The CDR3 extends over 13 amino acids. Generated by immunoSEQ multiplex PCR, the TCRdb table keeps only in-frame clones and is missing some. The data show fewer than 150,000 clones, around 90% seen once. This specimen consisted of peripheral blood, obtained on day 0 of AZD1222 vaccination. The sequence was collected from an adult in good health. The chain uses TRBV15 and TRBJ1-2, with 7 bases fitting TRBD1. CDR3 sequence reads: CATSTDRVHGYTF. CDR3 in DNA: TGTGCCACCAGCACAGACAGGGTCCATGGCTACACCTTC.